The 11 T cell receptor beta chains below all came from one sample that was sequenced in a study of CD8 T cells in Susac syndrome. Random-hexamer reverse transcription was applied to 0.5 to 1 ug RNA. TCRdb passed the immunoSEQ multiplex PCR reads through MiXCR, listing each CDR3 protein once. The sample yields over 100,000 distinct CDR3 sequences, roughly 95% seen once. The specimen sequenced was CD4+ T cells from PBMCs. All receptors come from a human donor with Susac syndrome.

This chain links TRBV19 with TRBJ2-1; 8 bases match TRBD2. Germline loops: CDR1 LNHDA, CDR2 SQIVND (reference sequence). V shed 4 bases, J shed 6 bases, and the junction held 8 bases outside the gene matches. The CDR3 totals 15 residues. The DNA of the CDR3 is TGTGCCAGTAGTACCCATCCCGGGACTAGCAATGAGCAGTTCTTC. Protein sequence: CASSTHPGTSNEQFF.

The V call is TRBV15, the J call TRBJ2-1; unclear D gene. Per germline, CDR1 LNHNV and CDR2 YYDKDF (reference sequence). The CDR3 consists of 13 residues. V gave up 0 bases and J gave up 8 bases, with 8 bases separating them. This chain's CDR3 is CATSRDYGDEQFF. In DNA form, the CDR3 reads TGTGCCACCAGCAGAGATTATGGTGATGAGCAGTTCTTC. Supplemented by reference TRBV15 and TRBJ2-1, the full variable domain reads DAMVIQNPRYQVTQFGKPVTLSCSQTLNHNVMYWYQQKSSQAPKLLFHYYDKDFNNEADTPDNFQSRRPNTSFCFLDIRSPGLGDTAMYLCATSRDYGDEQFFGPGTRLTVL.

This rearrangement joins TRBV29-1 to TRBJ2-3, with D possibly matching TRBD2 (5 bases). The CDR3 consists of 11 residues. Germline values: CDR1 SQVTM, CDR2 ANQGSEA. Trimming took 6 bases from V and 6 from J, leaving 10 bases between them. The CDR3 region has the DNA TGCAGCGTGGGGAGTGGTGATACGCAGTATTTT. Translating it yields CSVGSGDTQYF.

The chain combines TRBV29-1 with TRBJ1-1; tentative D call: TRBD1 (5 bases). Trimming took 1 base from V and 8 from J, leaving 11 bases between them. The CDR3 is made up of 12 amino acids. CDR1 is SQVTM, CDR2 ANQGSEA, per germline. The CDR3 DNA sequence: TGCAGCGTTGAAGGGGGACGACAGGAAGCTTTCTTT. It encodes CSVEGGRQEAFF.

The genes are TRBV24-1 and TRBJ2-3; possibly TRBD1 or TRBD2 for D (5 bases each). Germline V gene data show CDR1 as KGHDR and CDR2 as SFDVKD. V was cut by 4 bases and J by 8 bases, with 18 bases left in between. The CDR3 spans 15 residues. The DNA of the CDR3 is TGTGCCACCAGTGACCCCGACTCGCCGAGGGGTACGCAGTATTTT. This sequence encodes CATSDPDSPRGTQYF.

This chain connects TRBV7-8 to TRBJ2-1; D is perhaps TRBD1 or TRBD2 (5 bases each). Germline-derived CDR1 and CDR2 are SGHVS and FQNEAQ. Trimming shortened V by 1 base and J by 8 bases, and 18 bases separated the two germline ends. The CDR3 is made up of 16 amino acids. This chain's CDR3 is CASSLGFSTGQDEQFF. The CDR3 DNA sequence: TGTGCCAGCAGCTTAGGATTTTCGACGGGGCAGGATGAGCAGTTCTTC.

The chain combines TRBV7-2 with TRBJ2-2; 8 nucleotides align to TRBD1. V lost 7 bases and J lost 2; bases outside the gene matches: 6. From germline, CDR1 is SGHTA and CDR2 FQGNSA. This CDR3 comprises 15 residues. CDR3 sequence: CASTRQGPNTGELFF. Here the CDR3 DNA reads TGTGCCAGCACCCGACAGGGGCCAAACACCGGGGAGCTGTTTTTT.

The V gene is TRBV5-4, the J gene TRBJ2-2, with 15 bases matching TRBD2. This CDR3 region has 18 residues. Germline V gives CDR1 SGHNT, CDR2 YYREEE (reference sequence). The trim removed 6 bases at V and 4 bases at J, leaving 10 bases unmatched. The CDR3 bases are TGTGCCAGCACCCGGACTAGCGGGAGGGCCGTTACCACCGGGGAGCTGTTTTTT. This sequence encodes CASTRTSGRAVTTGELFF.

The J gene is TRBJ1-2, the V gene TRBV9; the D is unclear. In germline, CDR1 is SGDLS, CDR2 YYNGEE. CDR3 length: 13 amino acids. The germline V and J ends were trimmed by 3 bases and 9 bases, with 15 bases remaining between them. CDR3 nucleotide sequence: TGTGCCAGCAGCGAAGGCGGAGGGAAGAGCTACACCTTC. Translation gives CASSEGGGKSYTF. The full variable domain, its missing parts supplied by reference TRBV9 and TRBJ1-2, is DSGVTQTPKHLITATGQRVTLRCSPRSGDLSVYWYQQSLDQGLQFLIQYYNGEERAKGNILERFSAQQFPDLHSELNLSSLELGDSALYFCASSEGGGKSYTFGSGTRLTVV.

This chain links TRBV3-1 with TRBJ2-7; possibly TRBD2 for D (6 bases). This CDR3 comprises 15 residues. Germline CDR1 and CDR2: LGHDT and YNNKEL (reference sequence). V shed 5 bases and J shed 2 bases, with 16 bases lying between them. The CDR3 DNA reads as TGTGCCAGCAGCTCGCTAGCGCTATCTACCTACGAGCAGTACTTC. Amino acid sequence: CASSSLALSTYEQYF.

This clonotype was counted once. The chain uses TRBV15 and TRBJ2-6; 8 bases match TRBD1. CDR1 is LNHNV, CDR2 YYDKDF, per germline (reference sequence). Trimming cost V 3 bases and J 1 base; bases outside gene matches: 5. This CDR3 comprises 17 residues. The CDR3 region is CATSSPGTGSGANVLTF. The CDR3 bases are TGTGCCACCAGCAGTCCCGGGACAGGATCTGGGGCCAACGTCCTGACTTTC. The full variable domain, with the rest looked up from reference TRBV15 and TRBJ2-6, is DAMVIQNPRYQVTQFGKPVTLSCSQTLNHNVMYWYQQKSSQAPKLLFHYYDKDFNNEADTPDNFQSRRPNTSFCFLDIRSPGLGDTAMYLCATSSPGTGSGANVLTFGAGSRLTVL.